The 21 T cell receptor beta chains reported below all come from one sample, sequenced in a study of blood T cell repertoires in COVID-19. Assay: immunoSEQ multiplex PCR; the TCRdb copy retains only in-frame clones and omits some. The sample gives around 300,000 clones, around nine tenths of which show up once; about 1.7% is in the top ten. Sample: PBMCs or T cells enriched from blood (not recorded which). Every receptor here comes from a woman in her 40s who had recovered from COVID-19.

J is TRBJ1-1 and V is TRBV30; 7 bases agree with TRBD1. CDR3 length: 12 amino acids. The germline V gene has CDR1 GTSNPN and CDR2 SVGIG (reference sequence). V lost 4 bases, J lost 4 bases, and 3 bases stayed unmatched. CDR3 DNA: TGTGCCTGGAAGACAGGGAGCACTGAAGCTTTCTTT. Translating it yields CAWKTGSTEAFF.

The chain has TRBV10-3 and TRBJ1-2; 7 bases are shared with TRBD1. The CDR3 totals 15 residues. CDR1 is ENHRY, CDR2 SYGVKD, per germline. V gave up 2 bases and J gave up 0 bases; unmatched junction bases: 3. CDR3 in amino acids: CAISERDSTNYGYTF. The CDR3, as DNA: TGTGCCATCAGTGAGAGGGACAGTACTAACTATGGCTACACCTTC.

This clone was seen just once. This chain uses TRBV19 with TRBJ2-7; a possible D gene is TRBD2 (6 bases). V was pared by 2 bases and J by 3 bases, with 14 bases between. The CDR3 runs 15 residues. CDR1 is LNHDA and CDR2 is SQIVND in the germline V gene (reference sequence). The CDR3 protein is CASSIKGRGIYEQYF. The CDR3 region has the DNA TGTGCCAGTAGTATAAAGGGACGCGGGATCTACGAGCAGTACTTC.

This chain joins TRBV6-5 and TRBJ1-2; 8 nucleotides align to TRBD1. Germline CDR1 MNHEY, CDR2 SVGAGI. The CDR3 extends over 15 amino acids. Trimming took 4 bases from V and 2 from J; bases not matched to a gene: 6. This CDR3 reads CASSSRTGSNYGYTF. The DNA of the CDR3 is TGTGCCAGCAGTTCGCGGACAGGGTCAAACTATGGCTACACCTTC.

This chain joins TRBV25-1 and TRBJ1-4; TRBD1 matches at 7 bases. The V gene's germline CDR1 is MGHDK and CDR2 SYGVNS. V lost 0 bases and J lost 5; bases outside the gene matches: 6. This CDR3 has 16 amino acids. The CDR3 protein is CASSEYKGRGNEKLFF. The CDR3 DNA follows: TGTGCCAGCAGTGAATATAAGGGCAGGGGGAATGAAAAACTGTTTTTT.

The CDR3 DNA reads as TGTGCCAGCGGTCTCAGGGGAACCTACGAGCAGTACTTC. Encoded protein: CASGLRGTYEQYF. The chain has TRBV12-3 or TRBV12-4 and TRBJ2-7, with TRBD1 as a possible D gene (6 bases). The ends were cut back, 8 bases at V and 2 bases at J, with 13 bases in the middle. This CDR3 has 13 amino acids.

This rearrangement joins TRBV9 to TRBJ2-1, with D perhaps matching TRBD2 (6 bases). CDR1 and CDR2 (germline): SGDLS, YYNGEE. V lost 0 bases, J lost 4 bases, and 11 bases lay in between. This CDR3 spans 15 amino acids. The CDR3 region has the DNA TGTGCCAGCAGCGTAGACAGCGGGCCTTACAATGAGCAGTTCTTC. Protein sequence: CASSVDSGPYNEQFF.

The chain combines TRBV18 with TRBJ2-7; 9 positions agree with TRBD2. CDR3 length: 15 residues. V shed 2 bases, J shed 7 bases, and the junction held 9 bases outside the gene matches. In germline, CDR1 is KGHSH, CDR2 LQKENI. In DNA, the CDR3 is TGTGCCAGCTCACCAAAGGCGGGAGGGCCGAGGGAGCAGTACTTC. Protein product: CASSPKAGGPREQYF.

The chain links TRBV2 to TRBJ1-1; D gene ambiguous. From germline, CDR1 is SNHLY and CDR2 FYNNEI. CDR3 size: 16 residues. Between the trimmed V and J ends, which lost 3 bases and 1 base, there was a span of 15 bases. The CDR3 nucleotides read TGTGCCAGCAGTGACCTTGTCCCCAACTCGAACACTGAAGCTTTCTTT. Its protein is CASSDLVPNSNTEAFF.

The chain has TRBV18 and TRBJ1-1; 7 nucleotides agree with TRBD1. J gave up 5 bases and V 2 bases, and 5 bases lay outside the gene matches. The germline V gene encodes CDR1 KGHSH and CDR2 LQKENI. There are 14 residues in the CDR3. The CDR3 DNA reads as TGTGCCAGCTCACCAGAGGGGGCGAGTACTGAAGCTTTCTTT. Translating gives CASSPEGASTEAFF. The full variable domain, completed using reference TRBV18 and TRBJ1-1, is NAGVMQNPRHLVRRRGQEARLRCSPMKGHSHVYWYRQLPEEGLKFMVYLQKENIIDESGMPKERFSAEFPKEGPSILRIQQVVRGDSAAYFCASSPEGASTEAFFGQGTRLTVV.

The chain carries TRBV15 and TRBJ2-5, with 8 bases matching TRBD2. The CDR3 contains 15 residues. The germline V gene encodes CDR1 LNHNV and CDR2 YYDKDF (reference sequence). V lost 7 bases, J lost 2 bases, and 9 bases stayed unmatched. As DNA, the CDR3 is TGTGCCACCATTTCCGGGACTAGACAACAAGAGACCCAGTACTTC. Protein sequence: CATISGTRQQETQYF.

The chain has TRBV7-8 and TRBJ2-7; TRBD1 aligns across 8 bases. This CDR3 has 16 residues. Trimming at V came to 5 bases and at J to 5 bases, leaving 14 bases not matched to a gene. The germline gives CDR1 SGHVS, CDR2 FQNEAQ. The CDR3 sequence: CASSLYSRGQGNEQYF. The CDR3 coding sequence is TGTGCCAGCAGCCTATACTCCCGTGGACAGGGTAACGAGCAGTACTTC. Full variable domain (remainder filled in from reference TRBV7-8 and TRBJ2-7): GAGVSQSPRYKVAKRGQDVALRCDPISGHVSLFWYQQALGQGPEFLTYFQNEAQLDKSGLPSDRFFAERPEGSVSTLKIQRTQQEDSAVYLCASSLYSRGQGNEQYFGPGTRLTVT.

Only one count was recorded for this clone. The chain recombines TRBV19 with TRBJ2-1, with 7 bases identical to TRBD1. Germline CDR1 is LNHDA and CDR2 is SQIVND (reference sequence). Trimming at V came to 3 bases and at J to 10 bases, leaving 12 bases not matched to a gene. This CDR3 spans 15 amino acids. CDR3 residues: CASSISPRGNYEQFF. The CDR3 coding sequence is TGTGCCAGTAGTATCTCCCCCAGGGGGAATTACGAGCAGTTCTTC. Full variable domain (outside the CDR3, taken from reference TRBV19 and TRBJ2-1): DGGITQSPKYLFRKEGQNVTLSCEQNLNHDAMYWYRQDPGQGLRLIYYSQIVNDFQKGDIAEGYSVSREKKESFPLTVTSAQKNPTAFYLCASSISPRGNYEQFFGPGTRLTVL.

The chain links TRBV15 to TRBJ1-1, with D perhaps TRBD1 (5 bases). The germline gives CDR1 LNHNV, CDR2 YYDKDF (reference sequence). Trimming left V 1 base short and J 8 bases short, with 11 bases between. The CDR3 spans 13 residues. The DNA for the CDR3 is TGTGCCACCAGCAGAGGGGGAGGGGACGAAGCTTTCTTT. This codes for CATSRGGGDEAFF.

This clone was seen a single time. DNA for the CDR3: TGTGCCATCATGGAGGATGGTGGGGCCAACGTCCTGACTTTC. It specifies CAIMEDGGANVLTF. The J gene is TRBJ2-6, the V gene TRBV10-3; perhaps TRBD2 as D (5 bases). Germline CDR1 and CDR2: ENHRY and SYGVKD. CDR3 length: 14 amino acids. Trimming cost V 7 bases and J 3 bases, with 10 bases left between them.

A few counts support this clone. V and J are TRBV7-6 and TRBJ2-2; 12 nucleotides align to TRBD1. CDR1 is SGHVS, CDR2 FNYEAQ, per germline. V was clipped by 5 bases and J by 2 bases; unmatched bases: 9. The CDR3 is 18 amino acids. CDR3 DNA: TGTGCCAGCAGCCCTACGTCCGGGACAGGGGGCAACACCGGGGAGCTGTTTTTT. Translated, it gives CASSPTSGTGGNTGELFF.

The V call is TRBV7-8, the J call TRBJ2-3; 13 bases agree with TRBD2. This CDR3 is 16 amino acids long. The germline CDR1 and CDR2 sequences are SGHVS and FQNEAQ. Trimming at V came to 1 base and at J to 5 bases, leaving 3 bases not matched to a gene. This CDR3 reads CASSLERLAGGDTQYF. The CDR3 nucleotides read TGTGCCAGCAGCTTAGAACGACTAGCGGGAGGAGATACGCAGTATTTT.

This clone came up a few times. The V call is TRBV4-3, the J call TRBJ1-2, with 7 positions matching TRBD1. V was pared by 4 bases and J by 0 bases, with 5 bases of the junction left unmatched. Germline V gives CDR1 LGHNA, CDR2 YSLEER. The CDR3 has 15 residues. The CDR3: CASSPVQGANYGYTF. CDR3 DNA: TGCGCCAGCAGCCCCGTCCAGGGGGCTAACTATGGCTACACCTTC.

J is TRBJ2-5 and V is TRBV14; tentative D call: TRBD2 (6 bases). The length of the CDR3 is 14 residues. Trimming stripped 3 bases from V and 4 bases from J, with 12 bases between. Germline values: CDR1 SGHDN, CDR2 FVKESK. CDR3: CASSQELARETQYF. For the CDR3, the DNA is TGTGCCAGCAGCCAGGAGCTAGCGCGAGAGACCCAGTACTTC.

The chain couples TRBV7-3 to TRBJ2-1, with 8 bases that match TRBD2. This CDR3 comprises 14 residues. From germline, CDR1 is SGHTA and CDR2 FQGTGA. Trimming took 5 bases from V and 5 from J; bases not matched to a gene: 5. The CDR3 DNA reads as TGTGCCAGCAGCCCAACTAGCGGTAACAATGAGCAGTTCTTC. Amino acids: CASSPTSGNNEQFF.

The V gene is TRBV11-2, the J gene TRBJ2-5; 8 bases are shared with TRBD2. Germline CDR1 and CDR2: SGHAT and FQNNGV. Losses at the gene ends were 2 bases for V and 5 bases for J; bases not matched to a gene: 10. CDR3 length equals 16 residues. The CDR3, as DNA: TGTGCCAGCAGCTTACTTTTAGCGGGGTACGGGGAGACCCAGTACTTC. It yields the protein CASSLLLAGYGETQYF.